The clone carrying this T cell receptor (beta chain) has a handful of counts. Its antigen is not identified. This sample was taken from a study of T-cell reconstitution after alpha-beta-depleted transplantation in children. A TCRbeta library incorporating unique molecular identifiers was prepared. TCRdb ran MiXCR on the PCR reads and lists one entry per CDR3 protein. The data hold over 400,000 distinct CDR3 sequences, with over 40% observed a single time. Findings and caveats of the study: Day-60 TCRbeta diversity that was high in some patients was derived from surviving recipient T cells and thymic progenitors. Newly made T cells mostly supplied T-cell counts and diversity one year after transplant.

The receptor was isolated from a girl aged 2 to 9 with aplastic anemia, due to receive a stem cell transplant. The sequences come from PBMCs, collected before TCRalphabeta/CD19-depleted stem cell transplant.

This CDR3 is CASSFRTGGSAEAFF. Here the CDR3 DNA reads TGTGCCAGCAGTTTCCGGACAGGGGGATCGGCTGAAGCTTTCTTT. The V and J genes are TRBV27 and TRBJ1-1; 10 nucleotides align to TRBD1. J was trimmed by 6 bases and V by 3 bases; bases with no gene match: 7. The germline gives CDR1 MNHEY, CDR2 SMNVEV (reference sequence). The length of the CDR3 is 15 residues.